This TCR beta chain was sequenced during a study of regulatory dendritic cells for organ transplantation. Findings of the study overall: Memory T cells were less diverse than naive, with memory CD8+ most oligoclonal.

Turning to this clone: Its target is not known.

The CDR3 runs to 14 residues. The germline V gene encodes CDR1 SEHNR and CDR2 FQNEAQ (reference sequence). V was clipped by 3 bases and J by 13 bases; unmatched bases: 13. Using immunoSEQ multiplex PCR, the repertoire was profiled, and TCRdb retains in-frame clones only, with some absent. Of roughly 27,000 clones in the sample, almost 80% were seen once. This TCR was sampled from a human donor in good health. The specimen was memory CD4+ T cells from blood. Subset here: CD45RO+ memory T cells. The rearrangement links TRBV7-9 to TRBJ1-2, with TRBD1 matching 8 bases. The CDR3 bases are TGTGCCAGCAGCTTTACCGGGACAGGCTATATCGGCACCTTC. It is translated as CASSFTGTGYIGTF. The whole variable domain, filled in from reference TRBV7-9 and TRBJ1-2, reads DTGVSQNPRHKITKRGQNVTFRCDPISEHNRLYWYRQTLGQGPEFLTYFQNEAQLEKSRLLSDRFSAERPKGSFSTLEIQRTEQGDSAMYLCASSFTGTGYIGTFGSGTRLTVV.